The 6 T cell receptor beta chains in this list originate from one sample, sequenced in a study of shared clonotypes between healthy human individuals. Method: immunoSEQ multiplex PCR; TCRdb's copy keeps in-frame clones and lacks some. The data contain about 490,000 clones, about 78% of them singletons. The sample consisted of PBMCs. These receptors were taken from a woman aged 40 to 49 in good health. Some clones in this sample may be carry-over from other donors' samples.

This clone occurred once. The rearrangement uses TRBV4-1 and TRBJ2-6, with 11 bases matching TRBD1. Germline values: CDR1 MGHRA, CDR2 YSYEKL. CDR3 length equals 19 residues. The ends lost 6 bases at V and 1 base at J; junction bases unmatched: 11. The CDR3 region is CASSRGTGQGGSGANVLTF. CDR3 in DNA: TGCGCCAGCAGTCGCGGGACGGGACAGGGGGGATCTGGGGCCAACGTCCTGACTTTC.

The CDR3 is CASSHRERRYNEQFF. Written as DNA, the CDR3 is TGTGCCAGCAGCCACAGGGAGCGACGCTACAATGAGCAGTTCTTC. The chain couples TRBV11-2 to TRBJ2-1, with D perhaps TRBD1 (6 bases). V was cut by 5 bases and J by 3 bases, with 14 bases left in between. The CDR3 covers 15 residues. The germline V gene encodes CDR1 SGHAT and CDR2 FQNNGV.

V and J are TRBV6-1 and TRBJ2-3; D gene uncertain. Germline CDR1 MNHNS, CDR2 SASEGT. Trimming cost V 2 bases and J 3 bases, with 9 bases left between them. The CDR3 is 14 residues long. For the CDR3, the DNA is TGTGCCAGCAGTGAACCAGGTGGGACAGATACGCAGTATTTT. The encoded protein is CASSEPGGTDTQYF.

This clone was recorded only once. The chain is built from TRBV28 and TRBJ2-7; TRBD2 matches 10 bases. Germline V CDR1 and CDR2: MDHEN, SYDVKM. This CDR3 is built from 14 residues. J gave up 12 bases and V 4 bases, and 12 bases lay outside the gene matches. CDR3 sequence (DNA): TGTGCCAGCAGTTGGACTAGCGGAGACGCGGGGCGGTACTTC. Protein product: CASSWTSGDAGRYF.

The chain has TRBV18 and TRBJ1-1; 9 positions agree with TRBD1. The CDR3 is 15 residues long. CDR1 KGHSH and CDR2 LQKENI come from the germline V gene. Germline trimming cut 3 bases from V and 5 bases from J; bases unmatched to any gene: 7. The CDR3 sequence: CASSPGQGKVTEAFF. The CDR3 DNA is TGTGCCAGCTCACCCGGACAGGGGAAAGTAACTGAAGCTTTCTTT.

The chain combines TRBV9 with TRBJ2-7; 11 nucleotides line up with TRBD2. The V and J ends lost 4 bases and 5 bases, in that order; junction bases with no gene match: 8. The CDR3 spans 15 residues. Germline lookup yields CDR1 SGDLS and CDR2 YYNGEE. The CDR3 bases are TGTGCCAGCAGCACCTCCGGGACTAGCGGTAACGAGCAGTACTTC. Translation gives CASSTSGTSGNEQYF. Full variable domain (remainder filled in from reference TRBV9 and TRBJ2-7): DSGVTQTPKHLITATGQRVTLRCSPRSGDLSVYWYQQSLDQGLQFLIQYYNGEERAKGNILERFSAQQFPDLHSELNLSSLELGDSALYFCASSTSGTSGNEQYFGPGTRLTVT.